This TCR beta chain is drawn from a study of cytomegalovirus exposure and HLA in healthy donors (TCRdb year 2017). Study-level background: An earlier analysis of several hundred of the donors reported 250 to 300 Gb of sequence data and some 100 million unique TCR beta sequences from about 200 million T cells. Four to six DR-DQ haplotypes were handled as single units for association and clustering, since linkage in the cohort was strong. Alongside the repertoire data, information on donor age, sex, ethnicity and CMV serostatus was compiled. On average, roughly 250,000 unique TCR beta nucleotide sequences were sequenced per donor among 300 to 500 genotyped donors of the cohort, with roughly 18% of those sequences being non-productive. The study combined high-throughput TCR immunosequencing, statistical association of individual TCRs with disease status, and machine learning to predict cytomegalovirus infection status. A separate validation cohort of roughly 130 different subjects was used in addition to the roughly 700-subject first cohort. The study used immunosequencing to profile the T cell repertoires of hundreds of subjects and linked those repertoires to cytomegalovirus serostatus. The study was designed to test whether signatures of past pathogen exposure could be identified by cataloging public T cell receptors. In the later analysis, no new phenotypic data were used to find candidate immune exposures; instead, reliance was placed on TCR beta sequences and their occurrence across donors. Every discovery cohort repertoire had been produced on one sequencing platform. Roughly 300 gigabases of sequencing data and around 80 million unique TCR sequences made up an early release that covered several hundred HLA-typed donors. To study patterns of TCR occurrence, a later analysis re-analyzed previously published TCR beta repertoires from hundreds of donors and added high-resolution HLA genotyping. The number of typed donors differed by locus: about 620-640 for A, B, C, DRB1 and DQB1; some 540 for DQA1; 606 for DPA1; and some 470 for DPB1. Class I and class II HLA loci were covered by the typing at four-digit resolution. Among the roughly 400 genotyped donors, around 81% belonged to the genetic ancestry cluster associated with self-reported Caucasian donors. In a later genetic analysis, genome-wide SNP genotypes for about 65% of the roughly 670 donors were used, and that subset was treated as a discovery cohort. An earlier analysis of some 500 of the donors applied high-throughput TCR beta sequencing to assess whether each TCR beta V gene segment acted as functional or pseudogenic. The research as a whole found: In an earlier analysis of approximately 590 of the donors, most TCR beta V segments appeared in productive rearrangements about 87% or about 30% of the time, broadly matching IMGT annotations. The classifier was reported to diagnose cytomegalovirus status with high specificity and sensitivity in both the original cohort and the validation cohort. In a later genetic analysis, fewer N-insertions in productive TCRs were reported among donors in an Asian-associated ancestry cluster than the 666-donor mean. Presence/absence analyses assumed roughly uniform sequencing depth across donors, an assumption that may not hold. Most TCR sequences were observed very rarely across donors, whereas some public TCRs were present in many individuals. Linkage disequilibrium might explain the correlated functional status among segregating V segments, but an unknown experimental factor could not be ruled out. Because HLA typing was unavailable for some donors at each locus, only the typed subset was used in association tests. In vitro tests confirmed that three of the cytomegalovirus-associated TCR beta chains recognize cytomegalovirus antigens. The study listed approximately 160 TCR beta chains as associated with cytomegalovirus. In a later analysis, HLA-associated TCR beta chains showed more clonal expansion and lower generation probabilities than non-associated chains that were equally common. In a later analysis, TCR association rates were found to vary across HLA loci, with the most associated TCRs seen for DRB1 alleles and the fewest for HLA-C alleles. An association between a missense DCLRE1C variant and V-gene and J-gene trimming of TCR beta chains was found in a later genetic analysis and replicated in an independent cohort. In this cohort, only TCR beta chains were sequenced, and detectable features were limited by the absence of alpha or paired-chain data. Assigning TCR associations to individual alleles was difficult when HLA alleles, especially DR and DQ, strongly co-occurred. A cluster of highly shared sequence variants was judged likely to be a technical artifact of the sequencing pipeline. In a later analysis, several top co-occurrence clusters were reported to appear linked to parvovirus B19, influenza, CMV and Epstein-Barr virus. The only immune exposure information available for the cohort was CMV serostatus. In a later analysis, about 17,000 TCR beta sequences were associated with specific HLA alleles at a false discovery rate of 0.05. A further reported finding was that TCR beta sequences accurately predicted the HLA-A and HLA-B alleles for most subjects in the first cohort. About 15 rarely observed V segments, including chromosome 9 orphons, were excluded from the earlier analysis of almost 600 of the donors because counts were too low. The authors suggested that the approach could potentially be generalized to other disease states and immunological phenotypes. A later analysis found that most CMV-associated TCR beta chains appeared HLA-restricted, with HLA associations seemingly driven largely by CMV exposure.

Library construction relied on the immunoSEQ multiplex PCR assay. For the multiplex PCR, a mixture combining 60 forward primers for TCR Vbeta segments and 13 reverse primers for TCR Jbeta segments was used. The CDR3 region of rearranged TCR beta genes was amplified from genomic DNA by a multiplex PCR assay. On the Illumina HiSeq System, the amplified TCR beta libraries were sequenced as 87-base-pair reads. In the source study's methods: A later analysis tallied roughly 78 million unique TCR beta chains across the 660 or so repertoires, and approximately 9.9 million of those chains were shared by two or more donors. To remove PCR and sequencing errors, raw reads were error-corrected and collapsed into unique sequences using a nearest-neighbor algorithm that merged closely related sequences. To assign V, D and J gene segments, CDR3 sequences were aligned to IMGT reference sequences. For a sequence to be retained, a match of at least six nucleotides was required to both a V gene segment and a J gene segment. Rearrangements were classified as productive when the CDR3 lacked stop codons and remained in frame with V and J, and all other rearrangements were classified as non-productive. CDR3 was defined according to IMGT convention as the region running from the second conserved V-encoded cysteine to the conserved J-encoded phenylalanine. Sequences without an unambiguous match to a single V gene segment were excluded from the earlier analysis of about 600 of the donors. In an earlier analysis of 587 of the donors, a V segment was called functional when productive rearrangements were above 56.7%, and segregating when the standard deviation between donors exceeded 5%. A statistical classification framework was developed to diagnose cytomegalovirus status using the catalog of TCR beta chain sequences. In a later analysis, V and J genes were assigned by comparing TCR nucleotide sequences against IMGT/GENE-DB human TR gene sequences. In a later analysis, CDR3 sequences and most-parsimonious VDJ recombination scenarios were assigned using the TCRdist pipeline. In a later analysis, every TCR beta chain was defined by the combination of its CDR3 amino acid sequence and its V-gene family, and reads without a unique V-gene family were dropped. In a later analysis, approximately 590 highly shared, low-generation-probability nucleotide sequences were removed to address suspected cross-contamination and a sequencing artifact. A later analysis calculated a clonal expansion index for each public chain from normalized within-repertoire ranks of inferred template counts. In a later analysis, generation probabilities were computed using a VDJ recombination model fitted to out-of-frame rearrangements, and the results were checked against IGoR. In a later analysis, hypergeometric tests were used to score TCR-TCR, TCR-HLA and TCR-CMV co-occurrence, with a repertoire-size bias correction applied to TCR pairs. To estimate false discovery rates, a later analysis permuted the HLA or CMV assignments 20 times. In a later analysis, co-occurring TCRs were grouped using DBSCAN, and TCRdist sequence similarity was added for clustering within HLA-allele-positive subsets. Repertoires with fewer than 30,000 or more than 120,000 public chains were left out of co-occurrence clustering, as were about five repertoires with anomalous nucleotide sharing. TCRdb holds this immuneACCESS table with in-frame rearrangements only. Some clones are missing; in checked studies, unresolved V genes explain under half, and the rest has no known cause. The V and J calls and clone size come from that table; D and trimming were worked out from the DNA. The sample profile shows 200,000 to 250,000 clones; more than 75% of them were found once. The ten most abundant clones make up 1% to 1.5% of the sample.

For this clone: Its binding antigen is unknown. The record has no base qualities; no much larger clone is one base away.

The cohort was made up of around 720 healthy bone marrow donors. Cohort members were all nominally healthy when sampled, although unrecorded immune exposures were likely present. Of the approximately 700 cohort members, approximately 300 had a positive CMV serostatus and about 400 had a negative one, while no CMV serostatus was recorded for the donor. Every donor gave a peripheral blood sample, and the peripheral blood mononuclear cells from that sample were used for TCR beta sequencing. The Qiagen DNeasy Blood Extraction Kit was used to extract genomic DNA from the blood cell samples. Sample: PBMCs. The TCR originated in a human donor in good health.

The CDR3 corresponds to CASKPGQGNEKLFF. The bases read TGTGCCAGTAAGCCGGGACAGGGGAATGAAAAACTGTTTTTT. Here the chain combines TRBV21-1 and TRBJ1-4; TRBD1 was called by the table and not checked on the DNA. TRBV21-1 constitutes a pseudogene. The CDR3 sequence holds 14 residues, the cysteine and phenylalanine included. Just the 42-base CDR3 DNA is kept, in frame starting at base 1.